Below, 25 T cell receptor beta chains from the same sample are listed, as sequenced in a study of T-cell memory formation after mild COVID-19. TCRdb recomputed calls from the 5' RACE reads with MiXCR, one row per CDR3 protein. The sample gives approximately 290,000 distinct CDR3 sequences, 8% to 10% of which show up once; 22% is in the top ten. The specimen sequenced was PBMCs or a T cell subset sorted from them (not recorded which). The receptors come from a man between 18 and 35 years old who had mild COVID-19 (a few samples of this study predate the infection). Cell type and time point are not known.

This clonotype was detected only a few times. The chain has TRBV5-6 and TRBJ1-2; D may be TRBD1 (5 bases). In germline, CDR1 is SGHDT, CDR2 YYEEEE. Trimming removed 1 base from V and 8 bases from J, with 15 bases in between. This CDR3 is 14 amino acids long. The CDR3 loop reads CASSLSSSGDGYTF. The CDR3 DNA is TGTGCCAGCAGCTTGTCATCCTCGGGGGACGGCTACACCTTC.

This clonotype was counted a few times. In DNA form, the CDR3 reads TGTGCCAGCAGCGTAGCTGTGGCCGGGAGAGAGCAGTTCTTC. It is translated as CASSVAVAGREQFF. The chain employs TRBV9 and TRBJ2-1, with a weak D call TRBD2 (6 bases). The CDR3 is made up of 14 amino acids. V lost 0 bases to trimming and J lost 10 bases, with 14 bases between them. Germline V gene data show CDR1 as SGDLS and CDR2 as YYNGEE.

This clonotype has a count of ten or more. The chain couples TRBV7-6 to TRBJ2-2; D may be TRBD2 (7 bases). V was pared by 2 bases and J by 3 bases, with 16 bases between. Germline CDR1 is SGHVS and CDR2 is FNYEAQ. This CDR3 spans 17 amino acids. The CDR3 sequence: CASSLRLRGADTGELFF. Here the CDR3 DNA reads TGTGCCAGCAGCTTAAGGCTCCGGGGGGCGGACACCGGGGAGCTGTTTTTT.

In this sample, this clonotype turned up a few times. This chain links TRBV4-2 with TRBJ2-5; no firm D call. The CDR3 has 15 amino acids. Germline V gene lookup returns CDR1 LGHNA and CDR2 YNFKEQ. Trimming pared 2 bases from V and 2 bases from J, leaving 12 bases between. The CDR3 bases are TGTGCCAGCAGCCAACGGTTAGGGCCGCAAGAGACCCAGTACTTC. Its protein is CASSQRLGPQETQYF.

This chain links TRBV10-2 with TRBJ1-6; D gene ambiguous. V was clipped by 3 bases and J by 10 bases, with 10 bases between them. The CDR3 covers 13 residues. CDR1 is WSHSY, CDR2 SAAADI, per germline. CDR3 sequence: CASSEVSKSPLHF. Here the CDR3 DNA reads TGCGCCAGCAGTGAAGTTTCTAAGTCACCCCTCCACTTT.

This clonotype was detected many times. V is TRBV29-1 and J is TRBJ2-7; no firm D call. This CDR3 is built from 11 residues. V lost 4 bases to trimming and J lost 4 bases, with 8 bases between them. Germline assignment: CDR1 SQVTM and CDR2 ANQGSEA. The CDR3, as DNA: TGCAGCGTTGTTTTGGAGTACGAGCAGTACTTC. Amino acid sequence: CSVVLEYEQYF.

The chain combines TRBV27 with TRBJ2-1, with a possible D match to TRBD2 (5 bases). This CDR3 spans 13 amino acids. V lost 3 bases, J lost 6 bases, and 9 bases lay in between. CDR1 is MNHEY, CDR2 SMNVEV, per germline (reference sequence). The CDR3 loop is CASSFGLSNEQFF. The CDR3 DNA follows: TGTGCCAGCAGTTTTGGACTGAGCAATGAGCAGTTCTTC.

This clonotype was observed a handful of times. CDR3 amino acids: CASTELTGSYNEQFF. The CDR3 nucleotides are TGTGCCAGCACCGAACTGACAGGGTCCTACAATGAGCAGTTCTTC. The V call is TRBV4-2, the J call TRBJ2-1; 7 bases map to TRBD1. Losses at the gene ends were 7 bases for V and 1 base for J; bases not matched to a gene: 7. CDR1 is LGHNA, CDR2 YNFKEQ, per germline. The CDR3 runs to 15 residues.

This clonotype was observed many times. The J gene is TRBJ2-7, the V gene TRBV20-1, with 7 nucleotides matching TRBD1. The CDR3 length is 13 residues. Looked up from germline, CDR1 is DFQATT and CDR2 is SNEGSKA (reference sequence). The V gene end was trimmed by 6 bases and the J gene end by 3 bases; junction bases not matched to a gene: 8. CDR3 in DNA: TGCAGTGCCTTGGGGACAGCGAACTACGAGCAGTACTTC. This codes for CSALGTANYEQYF.

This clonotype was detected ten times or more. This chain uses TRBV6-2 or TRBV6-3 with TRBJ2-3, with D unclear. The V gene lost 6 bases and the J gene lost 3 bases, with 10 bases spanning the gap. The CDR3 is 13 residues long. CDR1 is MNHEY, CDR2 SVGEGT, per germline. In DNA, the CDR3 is TGTGCCAGCAGGGACCCTGGAACAGATACGCAGTATTTT. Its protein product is CASRDPGTDTQYF.

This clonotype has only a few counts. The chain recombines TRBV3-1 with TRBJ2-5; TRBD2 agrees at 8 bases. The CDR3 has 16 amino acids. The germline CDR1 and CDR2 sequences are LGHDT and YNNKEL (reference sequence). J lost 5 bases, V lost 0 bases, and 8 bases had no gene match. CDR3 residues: CASSQEAGGFSETQYF. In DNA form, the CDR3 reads TGTGCCAGCAGCCAAGAGGCGGGGGGTTTTTCGGAGACCCAGTACTTC.

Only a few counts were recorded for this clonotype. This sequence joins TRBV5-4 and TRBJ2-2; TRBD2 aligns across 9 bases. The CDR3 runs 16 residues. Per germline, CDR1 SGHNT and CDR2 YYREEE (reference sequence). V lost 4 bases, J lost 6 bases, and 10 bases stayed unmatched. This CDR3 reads CASSPEGGGASGELFF. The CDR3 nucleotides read TGTGCCAGCAGCCCTGAGGGCGGGGGGGCCTCCGGGGAGCTGTTTTTT.

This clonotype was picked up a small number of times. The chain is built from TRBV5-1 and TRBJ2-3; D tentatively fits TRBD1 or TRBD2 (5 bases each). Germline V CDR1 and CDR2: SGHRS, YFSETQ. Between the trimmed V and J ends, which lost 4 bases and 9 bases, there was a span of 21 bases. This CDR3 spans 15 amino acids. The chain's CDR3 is CASSPWTRARGTQYF. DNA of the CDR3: TGCGCCAGCAGCCCCTGGACAAGGGCGCGCGGGACGCAGTATTTT.

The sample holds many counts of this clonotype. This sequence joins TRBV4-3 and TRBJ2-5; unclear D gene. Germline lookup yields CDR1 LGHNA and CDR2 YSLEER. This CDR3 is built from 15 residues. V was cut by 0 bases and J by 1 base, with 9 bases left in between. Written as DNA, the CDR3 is TGCGCCAGCAGCCAAGAATCGTCTACCCAAGAGACCCAGTACTTC. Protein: CASSQESSTQETQYF.

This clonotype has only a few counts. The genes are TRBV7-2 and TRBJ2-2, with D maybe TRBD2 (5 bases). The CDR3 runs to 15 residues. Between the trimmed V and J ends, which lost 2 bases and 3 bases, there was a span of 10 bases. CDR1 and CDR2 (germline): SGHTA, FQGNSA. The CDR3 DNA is TGTGCCAGCAGCTTAAGAGGGCGGGACACCGGGGAGCTGTTTTTT. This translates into CASSLRGRDTGELFF.

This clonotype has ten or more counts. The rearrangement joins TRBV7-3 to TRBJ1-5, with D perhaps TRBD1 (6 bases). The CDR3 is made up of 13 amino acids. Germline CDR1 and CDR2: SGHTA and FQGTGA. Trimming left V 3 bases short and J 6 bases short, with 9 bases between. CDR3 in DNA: TGTGCCAGCAGCTTCGGCAGGGGTCAGCCCCAGCATTTT. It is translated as CASSFGRGQPQHF.

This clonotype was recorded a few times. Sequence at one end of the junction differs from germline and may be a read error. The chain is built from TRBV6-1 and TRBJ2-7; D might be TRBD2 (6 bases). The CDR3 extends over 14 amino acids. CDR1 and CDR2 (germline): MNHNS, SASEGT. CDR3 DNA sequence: TGTGCCAGCAGCCCAGGCCTGGCTAGCGCGGAGTGGGACTTC. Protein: CASSPGLASAEWDF.

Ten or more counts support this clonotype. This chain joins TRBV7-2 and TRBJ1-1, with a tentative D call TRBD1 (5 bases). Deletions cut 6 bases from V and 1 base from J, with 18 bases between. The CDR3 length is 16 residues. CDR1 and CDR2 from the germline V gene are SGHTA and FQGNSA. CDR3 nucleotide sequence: TGTGCCAGCAGTGGGGCCCGGGGGGGAACGAACACTGAAGCTTTCTTT. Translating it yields CASSGARGGTNTEAFF.

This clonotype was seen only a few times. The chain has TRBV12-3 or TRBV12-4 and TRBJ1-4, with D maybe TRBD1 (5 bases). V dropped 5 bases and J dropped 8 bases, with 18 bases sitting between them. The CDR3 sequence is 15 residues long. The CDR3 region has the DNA TGTGCCAGCAGTGCAACGGAGGGGATCCGCGAAAAACTGTTTTTT. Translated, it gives CASSATEGIREKLFF.

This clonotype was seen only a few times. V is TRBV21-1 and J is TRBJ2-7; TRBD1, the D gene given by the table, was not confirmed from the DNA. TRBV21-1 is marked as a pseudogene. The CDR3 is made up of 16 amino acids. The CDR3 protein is CASSSRTGNRSYEQYV. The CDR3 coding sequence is TGTGCCAGCAGCTCCCGGACAGGAAATCGCTCCTACGAGCAGTACGTC.

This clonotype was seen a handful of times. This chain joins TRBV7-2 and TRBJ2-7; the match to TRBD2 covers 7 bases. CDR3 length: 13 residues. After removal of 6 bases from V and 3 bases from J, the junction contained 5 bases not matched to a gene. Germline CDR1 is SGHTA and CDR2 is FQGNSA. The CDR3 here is CASRGGDGYEQYF. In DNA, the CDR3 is TGTGCCAGCAGGGGAGGGGACGGCTACGAGCAGTACTTC.

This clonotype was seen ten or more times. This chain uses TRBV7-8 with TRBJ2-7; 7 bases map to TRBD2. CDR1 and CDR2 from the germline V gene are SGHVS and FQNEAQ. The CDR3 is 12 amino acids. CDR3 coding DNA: TGTGCCAGCAGCCTAGCGGCAAACGAGCAGTACGTC. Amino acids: CASSLAANEQYV.

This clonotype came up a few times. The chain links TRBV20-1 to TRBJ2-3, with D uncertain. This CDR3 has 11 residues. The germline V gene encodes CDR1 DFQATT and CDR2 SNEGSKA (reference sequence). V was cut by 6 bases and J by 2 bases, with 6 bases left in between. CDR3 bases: TGCAGTGCATCCTCCACAGATACGCAGTATTTT. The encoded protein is CSASSTDTQYF.

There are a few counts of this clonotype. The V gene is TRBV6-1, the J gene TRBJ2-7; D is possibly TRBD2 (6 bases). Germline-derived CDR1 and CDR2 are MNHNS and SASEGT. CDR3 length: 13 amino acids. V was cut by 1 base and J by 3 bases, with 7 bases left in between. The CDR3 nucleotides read TGTGCCAGCAGTGAAGGCGGGGTCTACGAGCAGTACTTC. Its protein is CASSEGGVYEQYF.

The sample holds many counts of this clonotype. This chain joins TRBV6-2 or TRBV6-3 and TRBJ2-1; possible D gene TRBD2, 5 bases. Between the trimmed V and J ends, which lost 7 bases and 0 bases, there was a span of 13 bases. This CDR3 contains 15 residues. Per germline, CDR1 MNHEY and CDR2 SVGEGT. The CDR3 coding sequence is TGTGCCAGCAAAATAGGCCTAGCCTCCTACAATGAGCAGTTCTTC. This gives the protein CASKIGLASYNEQFF.